This T cell receptor beta chain is from a study of T cell repertoires in cytomegalovirus infection. Study context: Both a matching HLA type and CMV infection were indicated by public TCR beta signatures. Findings and caveats of the study: HLA-C-restricted CMV clonotypes gave the most frequent clonotype in two of eight donors.

TCRdb called the reads again in MiXCR, with one record for every CDR3 protein. The data hold about 340,000 distinct CDR3 sequences, with almost 30% observed a single time. Of note for this clonotype: The antigen is not known.

Trimming removed 3 bases from V and 3 bases from J, with 17 bases in between. This CDR3 spans 16 amino acids. Germline values: CDR1 LNHDA, CDR2 SQIVND (reference sequence). Sequences were derived from cultured PBMCs, sampled from culture after CMV antigen stimulation. The rearrangement joins TRBV19 to TRBJ1-1, with D hard to call. This clonotype was obtained from a human donor in good health (CMV status not recorded). Some clones in this sample may be carry-over from other donors' samples. This CDR3 reads CASSIRGILSHTEAFF. As DNA, the CDR3 is TGTGCCAGTAGTATCCGGGGTATCCTCAGTCACACTGAAGCTTTCTTT.